Listed here are 14 T cell receptor beta chains from one sample, sequenced in a study of blood T cell repertoires in COVID-19. Generated by immunoSEQ multiplex PCR, the TCRdb table keeps only in-frame clones and is missing some. Of some 17,000 clones listed, roughly 89% are singletons. Sequenced sample: peripheral blood. The receptors come from a man aged 55 to 70 with active COVID-19.

The CDR3 coding sequence is TGTGCCAGCAGCTCCCGTTTCCCCGGGGAGACCCAGTACTTC. This sequence encodes CASSSRFPGETQYF. The gene calls are TRBV7-8 and TRBJ2-5; D is ambiguous. Germline V gives CDR1 SGHVS, CDR2 FQNEAQ. CDR3 size: 14 residues. The V end was cut by 4 bases, the J end by 5 bases, with 14 bases between.

The chain has TRBV30 and TRBJ2-5; TRBD2 agrees at 8 bases. V lost 6 bases to trimming and J lost 6 bases; unmatched junction nucleotides: 24. The CDR3 totals 18 residues. Germline V lookup: CDR1 GTSNPN, CDR2 SVGIG (reference sequence). The CDR3 loop reads CACLSRGGVAGTVKTQYF. Written as DNA, the CDR3 is TGTGCCTGCCTGAGTAGGGGAGGAGTAGCGGGGACGGTGAAGACCCAGTACTTC.

The gene calls are TRBV7-8 and TRBJ2-1; D may be TRBD2 (5 bases). Trimming cost V 3 bases and J 5 bases, with 14 bases left between them. The CDR3 contains 15 residues. CDR1 is SGHVS and CDR2 is FQNEAQ in the germline V gene. The CDR3 bases are TGTGCCAGCAGCTTGACGGGGTTCGGGAACAATGAGCAGTTCTTC. It translates to CASSLTGFGNNEQFF. The full variable domain, with the rest looked up from reference TRBV7-8 and TRBJ2-1, is GAGVSQSPRYKVAKRGQDVALRCDPISGHVSLFWYQQALGQGPEFLTYFQNEAQLDKSGLPSDRFFAERPEGSVSTLKIQRTQQEDSAVYLCASSLTGFGNNEQFFGPGTRLTVL.

The chain links TRBV11-2 to TRBJ2-5; D is undetermined. The V end lost 3 bases, the J end lost 0 bases, and 5 bases lay between the germline ends. CDR1 and CDR2 (germline): SGHAT, FQNNGV. The CDR3 is made up of 13 amino acids. The DNA of the CDR3 is TGTGCCAGCAGCTTCATCCACCAAGAGACCCAGTACTTC. Translating it yields CASSFIHQETQYF.

The chain carries TRBV7-2 and TRBJ1-1, with 7 bases matching TRBD1. The CDR3 loop spans 14 amino acids. V gave up 5 bases and J gave up 9 bases; unmatched junction bases: 12. In germline, CDR1 is SGHTA, CDR2 FQGNSA. CDR3 protein: CASSLTGTEKKAFF. CDR3 coding DNA: TGTGCCAGCAGCCTAACCGGGACAGAGAAAAAAGCTTTCTTT.

This chain connects TRBV11-3 to TRBJ2-1; 12 nucleotides align to TRBD2. J was trimmed by 6 bases and V by 2 bases; bases with no gene match: 2. This CDR3 is built from 15 residues. The V gene's germline CDR1 is SGHNT and CDR2 YENEEA. This CDR3 is CASSLLAGGINEQFF. The CDR3 nucleotides are TGTGCCAGCAGCTTACTAGCGGGAGGGATCAATGAGCAGTTCTTC. Variable domain in full (rest from reference TRBV11-3 and TRBJ2-1): EAGVVQSPRYKIIEKKQPVAFWCNPISGHNTLYWYLQNLGQGPELLIRYENEEAVDDSQLPKDRFSAERLKGVDSTLKIQPAELGDSAVYLCASSLLAGGINEQFFGPGTRLTVL.

The rearrangement links TRBV30 to TRBJ2-1; possibly TRBD2 for D (5 bases). V gave up 6 bases and J gave up 4 bases, with 19 bases separating them. This CDR3 comprises 15 residues. CDR1 and CDR2 (germline): GTSNPN, SVGIG (reference sequence). The CDR3 loop reads CACASLGRAYNEQFF. The CDR3 region has the DNA TGTGCCTGTGCCTCACTCGGGCGGGCGTACAATGAGCAGTTCTTC.

This chain connects TRBV7-9 to TRBJ2-1; 9 bases map to TRBD2. V lost 4 bases and J lost 0; bases outside the gene matches: 7. Germline lookup yields CDR1 SEHNR and CDR2 FQNEAQ (reference sequence). This CDR3 comprises 17 residues. CDR3 protein: CASSSPLAGRSYNEQFF. The CDR3 DNA sequence: TGTGCCAGCAGCTCACCACTAGCGGGCCGCTCCTACAATGAGCAGTTCTTC.

The count of this clone is one. The chain couples TRBV27 to TRBJ1-1; 8 bases line up with TRBD1. Germline V gene lookup returns CDR1 MNHEY and CDR2 SMNVEV (reference sequence). The CDR3 is made up of 15 amino acids. The junction had 3 bases not matched to a gene; V was cut back by 2 bases and J by 1 base. Here the CDR3 reads CASSLTGGRNTEAFF. The CDR3 region has the DNA TGTGCCAGCAGTTTAACAGGGGGTAGGAACACTGAAGCTTTCTTT.

The chain carries TRBV19 and TRBJ2-1; D may be TRBD2 (5 bases). Germline CDR1 reads LNHDA; CDR2 reads SQIVND (reference sequence). Trimming took off 7 bases at V and 3 bases at J, with 7 bases between the two ends. CDR3 length: 12 amino acids. Written as DNA, the CDR3 is TGTGCCAGTATCGGAGGCTACAATGAGCAGTTCTTC. It yields the protein CASIGGYNEQFF.

The chain carries TRBV18 and TRBJ1-2; 8 bases fit TRBD1. V gave up 6 bases and J gave up 3 bases; unmatched junction bases: 12. The germline V gene has CDR1 KGHSH and CDR2 LQKENI. This CDR3 has 16 amino acids. The CDR3 loop is CASSRGPGGQDYGYTF. DNA for the CDR3: TGTGCCAGCTCGAGAGGCCCAGGGGGCCAGGACTATGGCTACACCTTC.

The chain has TRBV24-1 and TRBJ2-3; 7 bases are shared with TRBD1. CDR3 size: 15 residues. CDR1 is KGHDR and CDR2 is SFDVKD in the germline V gene. V was clipped by 7 bases and J by 4 bases; unmatched bases: 10. CDR3 sequence reads: CATRGGLGRSDTQYF. CDR3 coding DNA: TGTGCCACCAGAGGGGGCCTGGGGCGTTCAGATACGCAGTATTTT.

The rearrangement uses TRBV12-3 or TRBV12-4 and TRBJ2-1, with D possibly TRBD2 on 6 matching bases. Deletions cut 5 bases from V and 10 bases from J, with 15 bases between. This CDR3 has 13 residues. The CDR3 bases are TGTGCCAGCAGTACACTTAGCGGTGGCGAGCAGTTCTTC. Protein product: CASSTLSGGEQFF.

This chain joins TRBV3-1 (or the pseudogene TRBV3-2) and TRBJ2-7; 8 nucleotides agree with TRBD1. V lost 1 base and J lost 3; bases outside the gene matches: 8. Germline V gives CDR1 LGHDT, CDR2 YNNKEL (reference sequence). The length of the CDR3 is 16 residues. This CDR3 reads CASSQGGGTGYYEQYF. CDR3 sequence (DNA): TGTGCCAGCAGCCAAGGAGGGGGGACAGGCTACTACGAGCAGTACTTC.